This T cell receptor beta chain is from a study of cytomegalovirus exposure and HLA in healthy donors (dated by TCRdb to between 2016 and 2019). About the investigation overall: A later analysis indicated that the 130 or so validation repertoires were generated on the platform also employed for the approximately 690 repertoires of the first cohort. The study was designed to test whether signatures of past pathogen exposure could be identified by cataloging public T cell receptors. Along with the approximately 700-subject first cohort, a separate validation cohort of over a hundred different subjects was used. High-throughput TCR immunosequencing, statistical association of individual TCRs with disease status, and machine learning were combined to predict cytomegalovirus infection status. Study-wide conclusions, independent of this receptor: Most TCR sequences were seen in very few donors, while some public TCRs were found in many individuals. The validation cohort had no HLA typing available for a later analysis, so co-occurrence within that cohort was assessed over all 130 or so repertoires. The study gave a list of 150 to 200 TCR beta chains associated with cytomegalovirus. Three of the identified cytomegalovirus-associated TCR beta chains were confirmed in vitro to be specific for cytomegalovirus antigens. The classifier was reported to diagnose cytomegalovirus status with high specificity and sensitivity in both the original cohort and the validation cohort. Subsequent analysis determined that TCRs grouped into clusters in the first cohort also showed a tendency toward co-occurrence across the 120 or so validation repertoires, and approximately 94% of cluster scores exceeded 0. The authors suggested that the approach could potentially be extended to other disease states and immunological phenotypes.

After removal of 3 bases from V and 2 bases from J, the junction retains 8 bases not matched to a gene. CDR1 and CDR2 (SGHAT, FQNNGV) derive from the germline V gene. Reading from cysteine to phenylalanine, the CDR3 counts 17 amino acids. The entry retains the CDR3 DNA only, 51 bases that are in frame from base 1. Libraries were built with the immunoSEQ multiplex PCR assay. From the authors' description of their analysis: A statistical classification framework was built to diagnose cytomegalovirus status from the catalog of TCR beta chain sequences. Sourced from immuneACCESS, this table was stored by TCRdb with only in-frame sequences that have V and J called. A share of the clones is absent; for the studies checked, an unresolved V gene accounts for under half, and the remainder has no known explanation. D and trimming were read from the DNA, whereas the V and J calls and clone size are those reported in that table. This sample lists under 200,000 clones; about 95% were detected once. The top ten constitute 0.8% to 0.95% of the sample.

The donors belonged to the validation cohort of about 120 subjects, which was separate from the roughly 700-subject first cohort. About this clone: Its antigen remains undetermined. No much larger clone exists at a distance of one base, and base qualities are not known.

This receptor was identified in a woman in her late teens or twenties in good health and CMV-seronegative. Rearrangement joined TRBV11-2 to TRBJ2-7; 12 bases in the middle match TRBD2. The sequenced material came from PBMCs. Read as DNA, the sequence is TGTGCCAGCAGCTTTTCGACTAGCGGGGGACGACCCTACGAGCAGTACTTC. It is translated as CASSFSTSGGRPYEQYF.